Each of the 29 T cell receptor beta chains below was sequenced from the same sample in a study of shared clonotypes between healthy human individuals. The method was immunoSEQ multiplex PCR; TCRdb's version includes in-frame clones alone and lacks a portion of them. The sample records about 2 million clones, approximately 94% being singletons. The naive CD8 population came from CD45RO-negative cells selected for CCR7, without terminally differentiated effector memory CD45RA+ cells. Sequencing was carried out using naive CD8+ T cells sorted from blood. The receptor source for this set is a man aged 18 to 30 in good health.

CDR3 residues: CASSPVGGFLDEQFF. CDR3 nucleotides: TGCGCCAGCAGCCCCGTGGGGGGTTTCTTGGATGAGCAGTTCTTC. The J gene is TRBJ2-1, the V gene TRBV5-1, with D perhaps matching TRBD2 (6 bases). The CDR3 is made up of 15 amino acids. The germline V gene has CDR1 SGHRS and CDR2 YFSETQ. The V and J ends lost 4 bases and 8 bases respectively, with 19 bases between them.

The chain links TRBV9 to TRBJ2-1, with no clear D. Trimming shortened V by 3 bases and J by 4 bases, and 17 bases separated the two germline ends. Germline V gene sequence: CDR1 SGDLS, CDR2 YYNGEE. The CDR3 runs to 16 residues. The CDR3 coding sequence is TGTGCCAGCAGCGCCGTAGGAATAGATTTATACAATGAGCAGTTCTTC. Protein: CASSAVGIDLYNEQFF.

A remark on this clone: Other DNA sequences in this sample translate to the same CDR3. This sequence joins TRBV11-2 and TRBJ2-7; 10 bases fit TRBD1. Germline trimming cut 3 bases from V and 1 base from J; bases unmatched to any gene: 3. The CDR3 covers 15 residues. Germline assignment: CDR1 SGHAT and CDR2 FQNNGV. CDR3 sequence: CASSLPGQGSYEQYF. The CDR3 DNA sequence: TGTGCCAGCAGCTTGCCGGGACAGGGGTCCTACGAGCAGTACTTC.

The rearrangement joins TRBV25-1 to TRBJ1-2; TRBD1 aligns across 7 bases. CDR1 is MGHDK and CDR2 is SYGVNS in the germline V gene. V was clipped by 3 bases and J by 1 base; unmatched bases: 5. The length of the CDR3 is 15 residues. Written as DNA, the CDR3 is TGTGCCAGCAGTGATCGGGACAGAGATAACTATGGCTACACCTTC. It codes for CASSDRDRDNYGYTF.

The table lists this clone with a few counts. This same CDR3 is encoded by further DNA sequences in the sample. The rearrangement links TRBV20-1 to TRBJ2-7; no reliable D call. CDR3 length: 10 residues. Germline V gene lookup returns CDR1 DFQATT and CDR2 SNEGSKA (reference sequence). V lost 3 bases to trimming and J lost 5 bases, with 5 bases between them. CDR3 in DNA: TGCAGTGCTAGGGGCCACGAGCAGTACTTC. Translating gives CSARGHEQYF.

The chain is built from TRBV5-1 and TRBJ2-7; no firm D call. CDR1 and CDR2 from the germline V gene are SGHRS and YFSETQ. The CDR3 is made up of 15 amino acids. V was cut by 2 bases and J by 3 bases, with 15 bases left in between. CDR3 protein: CASSLRIGDNYEQYF. CDR3 DNA: TGCGCCAGCAGCTTAAGGATCGGCGATAACTACGAGCAGTACTTC.

For this clone: This sample includes further DNA sequences coding for the same CDR3. The chain uses TRBV27 and TRBJ1-2; D gene ambiguous. This CDR3 spans 13 amino acids. The V gene's germline CDR1 is MNHEY and CDR2 SMNVEV (reference sequence). The V end was cut by 2 bases, the J end by 6 bases, with 10 bases between. The CDR3 region has the DNA TGTGCCAGCAGTTTAATGGGCGGGGATGGCTACACCTTC. Its translation is CASSLMGGDGYTF.

V is TRBV29-1 and J is TRBJ2-1; TRBD2 matches at 10 bases. The germline V gene encodes CDR1 SQVTM and CDR2 ANQGSEA. V gave up 5 bases and J gave up 0 bases; unmatched junction bases: 7. The CDR3 extends over 16 amino acids. The CDR3: CSVLGLAASSYNEQFF. CDR3 sequence (DNA): TGCAGCGTTCTAGGACTAGCGGCAAGCTCCTACAATGAGCAGTTCTTC.

The chain couples TRBV6-1 to TRBJ1-3; D is perhaps TRBD1 (5 bases). Germline CDR1 reads MNHNS; CDR2 reads SASEGT. The CDR3 runs to 14 residues. V lost 8 bases to trimming and J lost 4 bases, with 15 bases between them. The CDR3 region is CASRDPGIGNTIYF. DNA for the CDR3: TGTGCCAGCCGGGACCCGGGCATCGGAAACACCATATATTTT.

V is TRBV27 and J is TRBJ2-5; possibly TRBD1 for D (6 bases). Trimming shortened V by 6 bases and J by 2 bases, and 10 bases separated the two germline ends. Germline V gene sequence: CDR1 MNHEY, CDR2 SMNVEV (reference sequence). The CDR3 is 13 residues long. CDR3 region: CASRPTGQETQYF. DNA of the CDR3: TGTGCCAGCAGGCCGACAGGACAAGAGACCCAGTACTTC.

V gene TRBV5-6 combines with J gene TRBJ1-4; 7 bases fit TRBD1. Germline V gene sequence: CDR1 SGHDT, CDR2 YYEEEE. With V trimmed by 0 bases and J by 10 bases, 12 bases remained unmatched. The CDR3 length is 16 residues. The DNA for the CDR3 is TGTGCCAGCAGCTTGGGATTCGCAGGGGGAGAGGGAAAACTGTTTTTT. Residues: CASSLGFAGGEGKLFF.

This chain joins TRBV21-1 and TRBJ2-7; the table calls TRBD1, which could not be checked here. TRBV21-1 is recorded as a pseudogene. This CDR3 has 16 residues. This chain's CDR3 is CASSGNRAQECFEQYF. The CDR3 bases are TGTGCCAGCAGCGGAAACAGGGCCCAGGAATGTTTCGAGCAGTACTTC.

The chain uses TRBV15 and TRBJ2-3, with D tentatively TRBD2 (6 bases). Germline assignment: CDR1 LNHNV and CDR2 YYDKDF (reference sequence). There are 17 residues in the CDR3. Between the trimmed V and J ends, which lost 5 bases and 2 bases, there was a span of 20 bases. The chain's CDR3 is CATSSTIRDSPTDTQYF. As DNA, the CDR3 is TGTGCCACCAGCTCTACTATCAGGGACTCTCCCACAGATACGCAGTATTTT.

For the CDR3, the DNA is TGTGCCAGCAGCTTATATTTGGCCGACCCTACTGGGCTGTTTTTT. It specifies CASSLYLADPTGLFF. V gene TRBV7-2 combines with J gene TRBJ2-2; D not certain. Trimming stripped 2 bases from V and 13 bases from J, with 20 bases between. Germline V gives CDR1 SGHTA, CDR2 FQGNSA. This CDR3 has 15 amino acids. The variable domain in full, with the rest retrieved from reference TRBV7-2 and TRBJ2-2, is GAGVSQSPSNKVTEKGKDVELRCDPISGHTALYWYRQSLGQGLEFLIYFQGNSAPDKSGLPSDRFSAERTGGSVSTLTIQRTQQEDSAVYLCASSLYLADPTGLFFGEGSRLTVL.

The CDR3 DNA sequence: TGTGCCAGCAGAGAGAGGGGGGCTGGAAACACCATATATTTT. Its translation: CASRERGAGNTIYF. The chain employs TRBV28 and TRBJ1-3; perhaps TRBD1 as D (6 bases). Germline V gives CDR1 MDHEN, CDR2 SYDVKM. The V end was cut by 6 bases, the J end by 2 bases, with 11 bases between. The CDR3 runs 14 residues. Complete variable domain (other parts from reference TRBV28 and TRBJ1-3): DVKVTQSSRYLVKRTGEKVFLECVQDMDHENMFWYRQDPGLGLRLIYFSYDVKMKEKGDIPEGYSVSREKKERFSLILESASTNQTSMYLCASRERGAGNTIYFGEGSWLTVV.

The gene calls are TRBV27 and TRBJ1-2; D possibly corresponds to TRBD1 (6 bases). V lost 3 bases to trimming and J lost 4 bases, with 9 bases between them. The germline CDR1 and CDR2 sequences are MNHEY and SMNVEV (reference sequence). The length of the CDR3 is 13 residues. CDR3 nucleotide sequence: TGTGCCAGCAGTTTCGACAGGTTCTATGGCTACACCTTC. This encodes CASSFDRFYGYTF.

The genes are TRBV4-1 and TRBJ1-1; D uncertain. Trimming removed 2 bases from V and 4 bases from J, with 8 bases in between. Per the germline V gene, CDR1 is MGHRA and CDR2 is YSYEKL. This CDR3 spans 13 amino acids. This chain's CDR3 is CASSQRVGTEAFF. As DNA, the CDR3 is TGCGCCAGCAGCCAAAGGGTGGGCACTGAAGCTTTCTTT.

The V gene is TRBV4-1, the J gene TRBJ1-1, with D maybe TRBD1 (5 bases). Germline CDR1 MGHRA, CDR2 YSYEKL. The CDR3 contains 14 residues. Trimming removed 0 bases at V and 4 bases at J, with 9 bases between. CDR3: CASSQEPGRTEAFF. The CDR3 bases are TGCGCCAGCAGCCAAGAGCCAGGGCGCACTGAAGCTTTCTTT.

This clone occurred once. The genes are TRBV5-1 and TRBJ1-1; D is unresolved. Germline V gene data show CDR1 as SGHRS and CDR2 as YFSETQ. The CDR3 has 14 amino acids. Trimming removed 2 bases from V and 0 bases from J, with 8 bases in between. CDR3 in DNA: TGCGCCAGCAGCTTAAGGTCTTTGAACACTGAAGCTTTCTTT. Translated: CASSLRSLNTEAFF.

This clone was counted only a few times. V gene TRBV4-3 combines with J gene TRBJ1-2; no clear D. This CDR3 has 12 amino acids. Germline V gene sequence: CDR1 LGHNA, CDR2 YSLEER. Deletions cut 0 bases from V and 10 bases from J, with 9 bases between. The CDR3 reads CASSQDDFDYTF. The CDR3 DNA is TGCGCCAGCAGCCAAGATGACTTTGACTACACCTTC.

The V and J genes are TRBV19 and TRBJ2-7, with D unresolved. The CDR3 sequence is 13 residues long. Germline V gene data show CDR1 as LNHDA and CDR2 as SQIVND (reference sequence). V dropped 4 bases and J dropped 3 bases, with 10 bases sitting between them. The DNA of the CDR3 is TGTGCCAGTAGTAACGCAGCTGGCTACGAGCAGTACTTC. It yields the protein CASSNAAGYEQYF.

The sample holds one count of this clone. DNA for the CDR3: TGCGCCAGCGGGCAGGGGGCAAATGAGCAGTTCTTC. Amino acid sequence: CASGQGANEQFF. This chain links TRBV4-1 with TRBJ2-1; TRBD1 agrees at 8 bases. In germline, CDR1 is MGHRA, CDR2 YSYEKL. V gave up 8 bases and J gave up 7 bases; unmatched junction bases: 4. There are 12 residues in the CDR3.

The genes are TRBV30 and TRBJ2-3; 11 nucleotides match TRBD2. Germline values: CDR1 GTSNPN, CDR2 SVGIG (reference sequence). J gave up 2 bases and V 5 bases, and 6 bases lay outside the gene matches. The CDR3 totals 15 residues. The CDR3: CAWAIAGGPTDTQYF. DNA for the CDR3: TGTGCCTGGGCTATAGCGGGAGGGCCCACAGATACGCAGTATTTT.

This chain uses TRBV30 with TRBJ2-7, with a possible D match to TRBD2 (5 bases). Trimming shortened V by 1 base and J by 7 bases, and 8 bases separated the two germline ends. Germline V gene sequence: CDR1 GTSNPN, CDR2 SVGIG (reference sequence). The CDR3 covers 11 residues. The CDR3 here is CAWSGGREQYF. CDR3 nucleotide sequence: TGTGCCTGGAGTGGCGGGCGTGAGCAGTACTTC.

As to this clone: Different DNA sequences within this sample yield the same CDR3. This chain joins TRBV7-9 and TRBJ2-2; D gene unclear. CDR3 length: 12 amino acids. Germline CDR1 and CDR2: SEHNR and FQNEAQ (reference sequence). V lost 1 base to trimming and J lost 6 bases, with 3 bases between them. DNA for the CDR3: TGTGCCAGCAGCTTAGGTGCCGGGGAGCTGTTTTTT. Amino acid sequence: CASSLGAGELFF.

Points on this clone: One end of the junction varies from germline; a read error may be responsible. The chain employs TRBV7-3 and TRBJ1-6, with D unresolved. The length of the CDR3 is 17 residues. CDR1 SGHTA and CDR2 FQGTGA come from the germline V gene. For the CDR3, the DNA is TGTGCCAGCAGCCCACATGTGTTCCCCTCCTTTAATTCACCCCTCCACTTT. Its translation is CASSPHVFPSFNSPLHF.

This chain links TRBV6-5 with TRBJ2-7; TRBD1 might be the D (5 bases). Germline loops: CDR1 MNHEY, CDR2 SVGAGI. This CDR3 contains 16 residues. Trimming took off 0 bases at V and 0 bases at J, with 12 bases between the two ends. The CDR3 DNA reads TGTGCCAGCAGTTACTCGAGTACAGGCGCCTCCTACGAGCAGTACTTC. It yields the protein CASSYSSTGASYEQYF.

The J gene is TRBJ2-5, the V gene TRBV4-1; TRBD1 agrees at 10 bases. V was pared by 3 bases and J by 3 bases, with 1 base of the junction left unmatched. Germline-derived CDR1 and CDR2 are MGHRA and YSYEKL. CDR3 length: 14 amino acids. This chain's CDR3 is CASSQGTGEETQYF. The CDR3 region has the DNA TGCGCCAGCAGCCAGGGGACAGGGGAAGAGACCCAGTACTTC.

DNA of the CDR3: TGTGCCAGCAGTTACTCGGGCCAGATGAACACTGAAGCTTTCTTT. Residues: CASSYSGQMNTEAFF. The chain links TRBV6-5 to TRBJ1-1; unclear D gene. Germline V CDR1 and CDR2: MNHEY, SVGAGI. The CDR3 covers 15 residues. Trimming shortened V by 0 bases and J by 0 bases, and 8 bases separated the two germline ends.